Each of the 12 T cell receptor beta chains below was sequenced from the same sample in a study of PD-L1 blockade in urothelial cancer. Clones were read by immunoSEQ multiplex PCR, and TCRdb kept only the in-frame ones, dropping some. This sample has approximately 110,000 clones, with 70% to 90% found just once. Source: PBMCs, taken around atezolizumab (anti-PD-L1) treatment. The source of these receptors is a man aged 45-65 years with urothelial cancer.

V and J are TRBV30 and TRBJ2-1, with D perhaps matching TRBD2 (6 bases). CDR1 and CDR2 (germline): GTSNPN, SVGIG (reference sequence). CDR3 length: 16 residues. Trimming removed 1 base from V and 0 bases from J, with 13 bases in between. The CDR3 DNA is TGTGCCTGGAGTGGGGGAGGCCGCAGCTCCTACAATGAGCAGTTCTTC. This codes for CAWSGGGRSSYNEQFF.

The rearrangement uses TRBV19 and TRBJ1-5; 8 bases fit TRBD1. Unmatched junction bases numbered 8, after V lost 7 bases and J lost 6 bases. CDR1 is LNHDA, CDR2 SQIVND, per germline (reference sequence). This CDR3 region has 14 residues. The CDR3 is CASNIGQGGQPQHF. The CDR3 nucleotides are TGTGCCAGTAACATCGGACAGGGAGGTCAGCCCCAGCATTTT.

This clone was counted only a few times. The chain joins TRBV28 to TRBJ2-3; 8 bases match TRBD2. J gave up 4 bases and V 3 bases, and 6 bases lay outside the gene matches. Germline V gene data show CDR1 as MDHEN and CDR2 as SYDVKM. The CDR3 consists of 15 residues. The CDR3 region has the DNA TGTGCCAGCAGTTTTAAGGCTAGCGGGCCAGATACGCAGTATTTT. This translates into CASSFKASGPDTQYF. Variable domain in full (rest from reference TRBV28 and TRBJ2-3): DVKVTQSSRYLVKRTGEKVFLECVQDMDHENMFWYRQDPGLGLRLIYFSYDVKMKEKGDIPEGYSVSREKKERFSLILESASTNQTSMYLCASSFKASGPDTQYFGPGTRLTVL.

The chain uses TRBV27 and TRBJ1-2; no reliable D call. The V and J ends lost 3 bases and 6 bases respectively, with 11 bases between them. The CDR3 extends over 13 amino acids. The germline V gene has CDR1 MNHEY and CDR2 SMNVEV (reference sequence). CDR3 sequence: CASSLRRLHGYTF. The DNA of the CDR3 is TGTGCCAGCAGTTTGAGGAGATTACATGGCTACACCTTC.

V usage is TRBV6-6 and J usage is TRBJ2-7; 9 positions agree with TRBD1. V shed 5 bases and J 1 base; nucleotides not matched to a gene: 3. From germline, CDR1 is MNHNY and CDR2 SVGAGI (reference sequence). This CDR3 has 14 amino acids. The CDR3 nucleotides read TGTGCCAGCAGTCCGGGACAGGGATCCTACGAGCAGTACTTC. Protein sequence: CASSPGQGSYEQYF.

This clone was detected only once. For the CDR3, the DNA is TGTGCCAGCAGCCAATTTAACGGACTAGCGGGAGATTCAAATACGCAGTATTTT. It codes for CASSQFNGLAGDSNTQYF. The chain employs TRBV4-2 and TRBJ2-3, with 13 bases aligning to TRBD2. The V gene's germline CDR1 is LGHNA and CDR2 YNFKEQ. Trimming removed 2 bases from V and 7 bases from J; junction bases left unmatched: 12. The CDR3 spans 18 residues.

CDR3 in amino acids: CAARSDNGSRADTQYF. The CDR3 nucleotides are TGTGCCGCCCGAAGCGATAACGGGAGTAGGGCAGATACGCAGTATTTT. J is TRBJ2-3 and V is TRBV10-3; the D gene is possibly TRBD2 (6 bases). The ends were cut back, 11 bases at V and 4 bases at J, with 25 bases in the middle. Germline lookup yields CDR1 ENHRY and CDR2 SYGVKD. The CDR3 contains 16 residues.

In its sample, this clone was seen once. This chain links TRBV7-9 with TRBJ2-3; D is perhaps TRBD1 (6 bases). The germline V and J ends were trimmed by 5 bases and 4 bases, with 19 bases remaining between them. The germline V gene encodes CDR1 SEHNR and CDR2 FQNEAQ (reference sequence). This CDR3 has 16 amino acids. The CDR3 DNA sequence: TGTGCCAGCAGCCCCATTAACCGACAGGACGCAGATACGCAGTATTTT. It translates to CASSPINRQDADTQYF.

This clone was observed once. This rearrangement joins TRBV11-2 to TRBJ2-7, with TRBD2 as a possible D gene (6 bases). V was shortened by 4 bases and J by 6 bases, with 10 bases between the two germline ends. The CDR3 totals 12 residues. Germline CDR1 is SGHAT and CDR2 is FQNNGV. CDR3 region: CASSSEGREQYF. CDR3 sequence (DNA): TGTGCCAGCAGCTCGGAGGGGCGCGAGCAGTACTTC.

The gene calls are TRBV5-8 and TRBJ2-7, with 13 bases aligning to TRBD2. V was pared by 0 bases and J by 5 bases, with 5 bases of the junction left unmatched. CDR3 length: 16 residues. The V gene's germline CDR1 is SGHTS and CDR2 YDEGEE. The CDR3 nucleotides read TGTGCCAGCAGCTTGGCCAGACTAGCGGGAGGCAACGAGCAGTACTTC. Protein sequence: CASSLARLAGGNEQYF.

The chain joins TRBV15 to TRBJ2-1, with D possibly being TRBD1 (6 bases). Trimming cost V 2 bases and J 10 bases, with 18 bases left between them. Per the germline V gene, CDR1 is LNHNV and CDR2 is YYDKDF (reference sequence). CDR3 length: 15 residues. The CDR3 reads CATSRLDSAKREQFF. The CDR3 nucleotides read TGTGCCACCAGCAGACTGGACAGCGCCAAGAGGGAGCAGTTCTTC.

The CDR3 DNA sequence: TGCGCCAGCAGGACCGGGACTAGTGGCTACGAGCAGTACTTC. Encoded protein: CASRTGTSGYEQYF. The chain combines TRBV5-1 with TRBJ2-7; TRBD2 matches 8 bases. With 5 bases clipped from V and 3 bases from J, the junction kept 7 bases outside the gene matches. CDR1 and CDR2 from the germline V gene are SGHRS and YFSETQ. This CDR3 contains 14 residues.